This record covers a single TCR beta chain. The antigen is not known. V was pared by 0 bases and J by 6 bases, with 8 bases of the junction left unmatched. The CDR3 length is 17 residues. Germline CDR1 SGHRS, CDR2 YFSETQ. TCRdb re-analysed the RT-PCR reads in MiXCR, keeping a single row per CDR3 protein. The sample records around 520,000 distinct CDR3 sequences, about 10% being singletons. The source of the sample is a study of response to subunit inactivated influenza vaccine. Study-wide points: Few new T cells, the authors suggested, are recruited by each seasonal influenza vaccination.

This chain connects TRBV5-1 to TRBJ2-1; 11 positions match TRBD2. The sequencing here drew on PBMCs from blood, taken on the day of vaccination. The receptor's source is a man in his forties or fifties who received an inactivated influenza vaccine. As DNA, the CDR3 is TGCGCCAGCAGCTTGGCAGCTAGCGGGAGGAGGCCCAATGAGCAGTTCTTC. It encodes CASSLAASGRRPNEQFF.